This T cell receptor (beta chain) was sequenced for a study of control samples from healthy donors and cancer patients. Sequenced by immunoSEQ multiplex PCR; TCRdb stores in-frame clones only, minus some. The table records more than 75,000 clones, 84% of them present only once. V was trimmed by 4 bases and J by 3 bases, leaving 10 bases between them. The CDR3 consists of 13 residues. Germline-derived CDR1 and CDR2 are GTSNPN and SVGIG (reference sequence). The chain employs TRBV30 and TRBJ1-5; TRBD1 is a possible D gene (5 bases). The receptor comes from a man between 65 and 85 years old with lung cancer. Sequenced: PBMCs. CDR3 sequence: CAWNQGYNQPQHF. The CDR3 coding sequence is TGTGCCTGGAACCAGGGATACAATCAGCCCCAGCATTTT.